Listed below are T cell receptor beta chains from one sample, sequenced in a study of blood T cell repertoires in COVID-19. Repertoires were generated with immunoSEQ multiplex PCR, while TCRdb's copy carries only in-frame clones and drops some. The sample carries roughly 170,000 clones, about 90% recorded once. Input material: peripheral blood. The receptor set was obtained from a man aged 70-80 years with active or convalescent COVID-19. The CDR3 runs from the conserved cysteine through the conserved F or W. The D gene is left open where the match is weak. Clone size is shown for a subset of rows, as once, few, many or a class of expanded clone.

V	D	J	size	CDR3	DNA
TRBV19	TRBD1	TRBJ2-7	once	CASSIGTDLYEQYF	TGTGCCAGTAGTATCGGGACAGATCTGTACGAGCAGTACTTC
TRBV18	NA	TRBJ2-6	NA	CASSSYRSSGANVLTF	TGTGCCAGCTCATCCTACAGGAGCTCTGGGGCCAACGTCCTGACTTTC
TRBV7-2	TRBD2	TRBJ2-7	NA	CASSLAMASGLTYEQYF	TGTGCCAGCAGCTTAGCGATGGCTAGCGGATTAACCTACGAGCAGTACTTC
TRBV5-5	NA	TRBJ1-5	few	CASSTGQTNQPQHF	TGTGCCAGCAGCACAGGACAGACCAATCAGCCCCAGCATTTT
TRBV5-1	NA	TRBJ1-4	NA	CASSLEGKTNEKLFF	TGCGCCAGCAGCTTGGAGGGGAAGACTAATGAAAAACTGTTTTTT
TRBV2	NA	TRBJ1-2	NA	CASSEEGRWGYTF	TGTGCCAGCAGTGAGGAGGGACGGTGGGGCTACACCTTC
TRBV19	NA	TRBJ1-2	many	CASSIATGRGGYTF	TGTGCCAGTAGTATAGCCACCGGAAGAGGGGGCTACACCTTC
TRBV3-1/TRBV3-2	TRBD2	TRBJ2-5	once	CASSPSGTQETQYF	TGTGCCAGCAGCCCCAGCGGGACTCAAGAGACCCAGTACTTC
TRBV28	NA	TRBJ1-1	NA	CASSFWQNTEAFF	TGTGCCAGCAGTTTTTGGCAGAACACTGAAGCTTTCTTT
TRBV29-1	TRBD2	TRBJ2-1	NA	CSVERSAGALIYNEQFF	TGCAGCGTTGAAAGGTCTGCGGGAGCCCTAATATACAATGAGCAGTTCTTC
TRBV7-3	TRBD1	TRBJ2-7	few	CASSSRDRTGKYEQYF	TGTGCCAGCAGCTCCAGGGATAGGACAGGTAAGTACGAGCAGTACTTC
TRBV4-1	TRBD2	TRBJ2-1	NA	CASSQGLAGRYNEQFF	TGCGCCAGCAGCCAAGGGCTAGCGGGCCGATACAATGAGCAGTTCTTC
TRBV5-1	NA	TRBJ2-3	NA	CASSLGRQGRDTQYF	TGCGCCAGCAGCTTGGGGCGTCAGGGGAGAGATACGCAGTATTTT
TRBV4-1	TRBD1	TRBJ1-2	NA	CASSLRTGAAPNYGYTF	TGCGCCAGCAGCCTACGGACAGGTGCCGCTCCTAACTATGGCTACACCTTC
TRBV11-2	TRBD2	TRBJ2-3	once	CASSSIRGTSPPDTQYF	TGTGCCAGCAGCTCTATTAGGGGGACTAGCCCCCCAGATACGCAGTATTTT
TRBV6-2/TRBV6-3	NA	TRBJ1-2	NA	CASSYHGQTLDYTF	TGTGCCAGCAGTTACCACGGACAGACCCTAGACTACACCTTC
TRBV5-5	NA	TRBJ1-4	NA	CASSYGSLAEKLFF	TGTGCCAGCAGCTATGGGAGTTTGGCTGAAAAACTGTTTTTT
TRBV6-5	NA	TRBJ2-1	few	CASSQGGSYNEQFF	TGTGCCAGCAGCCAGGGGGGTTCCTACAATGAGCAGTTCTTC
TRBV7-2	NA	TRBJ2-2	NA	CASSSRTENTGELFF	TGTGCCAGCAGCTCCCGGACAGAGAACACCGGGGAGCTGTTTTTT
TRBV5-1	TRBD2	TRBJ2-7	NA	CASSLGLAGGHEQYF	TGCGCCAGCAGCTTGGGACTAGCGGGAGGACACGAGCAGTACTTC
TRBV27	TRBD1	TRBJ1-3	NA	CASSLRAPGTGGFSGNTIYF	TGTGCCAGCAGTTTAAGGGCTCCCGGGACAGGGGGTTTCTCTGGAAACACCATATATTTT
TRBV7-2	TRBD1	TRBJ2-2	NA	CASSPRGTGGTGELFF	TGTGCCAGCAGCCCCCGGGGGACAGGGGGGACCGGGGAGCTGTTTTTT
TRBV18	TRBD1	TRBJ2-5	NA	CASSRPGQGETQYF	TGTGCCAGCTCACGACCGGGACAGGGAGAGACCCAGTACTTC
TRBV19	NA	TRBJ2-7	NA	CASSISTPYEQYF	TGTGCCAGTAGTATCTCTACTCCCTACGAGCAGTACTTC
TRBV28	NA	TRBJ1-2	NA	CASSFGKPLYYGYTF	TGTGCCAGCAGTTTCGGTAAACCGCTCTACTATGGCTACACCTTC
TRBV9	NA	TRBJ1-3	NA	CASSPPIGNTIYF	TGTGCCAGCAGCCCCCCCATTGGAAACACCATATATTTT
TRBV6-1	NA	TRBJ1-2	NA	CASSENSVFYGYTF	TGTGCCAGCAGTGAAAACAGTGTATTCTATGGCTACACCTTC
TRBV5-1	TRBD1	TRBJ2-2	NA	CASSAGTGGTGELFF	TGCGCCAGCAGCGCCGGGACAGGGGGCACCGGGGAGCTGTTTTTT
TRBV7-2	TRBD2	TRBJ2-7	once	CASSLRASGRYEQYF	TGTGCCAGCAGCTTGAGGGCTAGCGGGAGGTACGAGCAGTACTTC
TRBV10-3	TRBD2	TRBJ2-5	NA	CAISESILAGGRTQYF	TGTGCCATCAGTGAGTCGATACTAGCGGGAGGTCGGACCCAGTACTTC
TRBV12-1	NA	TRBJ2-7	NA	CASKGGPRGYEQYF	TGTGCCAGCAAAGGGGGTCCCAGGGGGTACGAGCAGTACTTC
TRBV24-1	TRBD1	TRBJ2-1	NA	CATSEPRGTGQGQFF	TGTGCCACCAGTGAGCCCCGGGGGACAGGGCAGGGTCAGTTCTTC
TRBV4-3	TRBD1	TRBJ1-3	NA	CASSQDWTGGGNTIYF	TGCGCCAGCAGCCAAGACTGGACAGGGGGAGGAAACACCATATATTTT
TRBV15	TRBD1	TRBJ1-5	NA	CATSNGGGTGYGQPQHF	TGTGCCACCAGCAACGGAGGGGGGACAGGGTATGGTCAGCCCCAGCATTTT
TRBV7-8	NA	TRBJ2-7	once	CASSPGQGYEQYF	TGTGCCAGCAGCCCCGGGCAGGGGTACGAGCAGTACTTC
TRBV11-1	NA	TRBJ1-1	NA	CASRHSMIMNTEAFF	TGTGCCAGCAGGCACAGTATGATTATGAACACTGAAGCTTTCTTT
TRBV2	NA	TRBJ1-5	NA	CASSETNRWPQHF	TGTGCCAGCAGTGAAACAAACCGATGGCCCCAGCATTTT
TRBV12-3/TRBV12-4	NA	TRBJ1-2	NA	CASSPTSYYGYTF	TGTGCCAGCAGCCCGACATCCTACTATGGCTACACCTTC
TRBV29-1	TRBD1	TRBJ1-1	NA	CSVSRQGRDTEAFF	TGCAGCGTTTCACGACAGGGACGGGACACTGAAGCTTTCTTT
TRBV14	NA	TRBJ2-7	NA	CASSLMTGFHEQYF	TGTGCCAGCAGCCTGATGACAGGTTTCCACGAGCAGTACTTC
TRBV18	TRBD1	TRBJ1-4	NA	CASSPGQALTNEKLFF	TGTGCCAGCTCACCGGGACAGGCGCTGACTAATGAAAAACTGTTTTTT
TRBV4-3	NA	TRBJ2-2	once	CASRDLLGDTGELFF	TGCGCCAGCCGCGATCTATTAGGGGACACCGGGGAGCTGTTTTTT
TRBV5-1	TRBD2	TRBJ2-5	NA	CASSPSLTSDIETQYF	TGCGCCAGCAGCCCCTCCCTGACTAGCGATATAGAGACCCAGTACTTC
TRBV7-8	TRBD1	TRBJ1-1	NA	CASSAGQGGVFDTEAFF	TGTGCCAGCAGCGCCGGACAGGGGGGTGTTTTTGACACTGAAGCTTTCTTT
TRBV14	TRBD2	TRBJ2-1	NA	CASSHLTSGAYNEQFF	TGTGCCAGCAGCCACCTGACTAGCGGGGCCTACAATGAGCAGTTCTTC
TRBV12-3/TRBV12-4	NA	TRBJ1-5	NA	CASRTGPRPQHF	TGTGCCAGCAGGACAGGCCCGAGGCCCCAGCATTTT
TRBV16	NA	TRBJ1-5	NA	CASSLNQPQHF	TGTGCCAGCAGTCTCAATCAGCCCCAGCATTTT
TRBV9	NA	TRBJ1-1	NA	CASTRQAGSAEAFF	TGTGCCAGCACACGACAGGCAGGTAGCGCTGAAGCTTTCTTT
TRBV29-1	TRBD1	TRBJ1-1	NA	CSVLRAGGDTEAFF	TGCAGCGTCCTCCGGGCAGGGGGTGACACTGAAGCTTTCTTT
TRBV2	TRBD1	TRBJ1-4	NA	CASSGDRGGIEKLFF	TGTGCCAGCAGTGGAGACAGGGGGGGGATTGAAAAACTGTTTTTT
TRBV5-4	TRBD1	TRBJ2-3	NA	CASSPSTGEDTQYF	TGTGCCAGCAGCCCCAGCACAGGGGAAGATACGCAGTATTTT
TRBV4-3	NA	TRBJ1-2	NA	CASSQDRYSLYGYTF	TGCGCCAGCAGCCAAGATAGGTACAGCCTCTATGGCTACACCTTC
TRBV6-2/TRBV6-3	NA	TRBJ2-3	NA	CASSYPPGLTQYF	TGTGCCAGCAGTTACCCGCCGGGACTGACGCAGTATTTT